This T cell receptor (beta chain) was recorded in a study of STAT5B mutations in CD4+ large granular lymphocyte leukemia. Data came from immunoSEQ multiplex PCR; TCRdb stores just in-frame clones and leaves some out. The sample shows roughly 48,000 clones, about 70% of them seen only once. Germline V gene sequence: CDR1 ENHRY, CDR2 SYGVKD. V gave up 4 bases and J gave up 7 bases; unmatched junction bases: 8. The CDR3 has 16 amino acids. As concerns this clone: What it binds is unknown.

The study's findings and limits: Patient CD4-sorted repertoires looked more clonal than healthy CD4+ repertoires, even without putative leukemic clones.

Input material: CD4+ T cells from blood buffy coats. This TCR was sampled from a human donor in good health. This chain uses TRBV10-3 with TRBJ2-2; the match to TRBD2 covers 11 bases. CDR3 loop: CAISAGSGGDDGELFF. For the CDR3, the DNA is TGTGCCATCAGTGCTGGTAGCGGGGGGGATGACGGGGAGCTGTTTTTT.